The 24 T cell receptor beta chains given below trace back to one sample, sequenced in a study of a mutant IDH1 vaccine in newly diagnosed glioma. As to time point: baseline, week 1 (first vaccination visit). The treatment: pre-vaccination baseline after standard-of-care therapy. TCRdb keeps only in-frame clones here, not all; method: immunoSEQ multiplex PCR. This table holds around 54,000 clones, approximately 80% found once. Sequenced here: PBMCs, sampled from a glioma patient treated with radiotherapy, temozolomide or both. Receptors originate from a man aged 18 to 30 with glioma.

The J gene is TRBJ2-7, the V gene TRBV15; perhaps TRBD1 as D (5 bases). CDR3 size: 13 residues. The germline V gene encodes CDR1 LNHNV and CDR2 YYDKDF (reference sequence). Trimming left V 0 bases short and J 5 bases short, with 8 bases between. The CDR3 is CATSRDPGNEQYF. The CDR3 region has the DNA TGTGCCACCAGCAGAGATCCAGGGAACGAGCAGTACTTC.

This clone was observed a single time. This sequence joins TRBV4-3 and TRBJ1-1; no reliable D call. Germline V gene data show CDR1 as LGHNA and CDR2 as YSLEER. V lost 4 bases to trimming and J lost 2 bases, with 14 bases between them. The CDR3 loop spans 15 amino acids. The CDR3 DNA reads as TGCGCCAGCAGCCTCGGTAGGGCTTTCAACACTGAAGCTTTCTTT. This translates into CASSLGRAFNTEAFF.

The CDR3 reads CASSLDRAGNTIYF. For the CDR3, the DNA is TGCGCCAGCAGCTTGGACAGGGCTGGAAACACCATATATTTT. The chain employs TRBV5-1 and TRBJ1-3, with a tentative D call TRBD1 (6 bases). Trimming took 0 bases from V and 2 from J, leaving 6 bases between them. The CDR3 totals 14 residues. Germline V lookup: CDR1 SGHRS, CDR2 YFSETQ.

The chain carries TRBV20-1 and TRBJ2-7; possibly TRBD1 for D (5 bases). With 7 bases removed from V and 0 bases from J, the gap between germline ends came to 7 bases. The germline CDR1 and CDR2 sequences are DFQATT and SNEGSKA (reference sequence). This CDR3 comprises 11 residues. The CDR3 loop is CSGQFSYEQYF. The CDR3 nucleotides are TGCAGTGGACAGTTCTCCTACGAGCAGTACTTC.

This sequence joins TRBV6-1 and TRBJ1-1, with D perhaps TRBD1 (6 bases). This CDR3 has 15 residues. Trimming removed 7 bases from V and 2 bases from J, with 17 bases in between. Germline lookup yields CDR1 MNHNS and CDR2 SASEGT. The CDR3 protein is CASKARGGANTEAFF. The CDR3 DNA follows: TGTGCCAGCAAGGCCCGAGGGGGGGCTAACACTGAAGCTTTCTTT.

Regarding this clone: Relative to the germline gene, one junction end is altered; a read error may explain this. The rearrangement uses TRBV7-2 and TRBJ1-4, with 7 nucleotides matching TRBD1. The CDR3 spans 14 residues. Germline V lookup: CDR1 SGHTA, CDR2 FQGNSA. This CDR3 reads CASSVGTANEKLFF. The DNA for the CDR3 is TGTGCCAGCAGCGTCGGGACAGCTAACGAAAAACTGTTTTTT.

V usage is TRBV5-6 and J usage is TRBJ1-2; no clear D gene. Trimming took off 4 bases at V and 2 bases at J, with 9 bases between the two ends. The CDR3 has 13 amino acids. Germline V gene data show CDR1 as SGHDT and CDR2 as YYEEEE. CDR3 amino acids: CASSPNSNYGYTF. CDR3 nucleotide sequence: TGTGCCAGCAGCCCCAACTCAAACTATGGCTACACCTTC.

The rearrangement uses TRBV6-1 and TRBJ1-3; maybe TRBD1 (6 bases). The germline V gene encodes CDR1 MNHNS and CDR2 SASEGT. V was clipped by 7 bases and J by 2 bases, with 15 bases between them. The CDR3 has 15 amino acids. As DNA, the CDR3 is TGTGCCAGCACCATGAGGGGGGGAACTGGAAACACCATATATTTT. Amino acid sequence: CASTMRGGTGNTIYF.

This chain uses TRBV30 with TRBJ2-7; a weak D match, TRBD1 (6 bases). The germline CDR1 and CDR2 sequences are GTSNPN and SVGIG (reference sequence). V lost 4 bases and J lost 4, with 14 bases in between. CDR3 size: 13 residues. The CDR3 DNA reads as TGTGCCTGGAAACTGGGACACCAATACGAGCAGTACTTC. This encodes CAWKLGHQYEQYF. Complete variable domain (other parts from reference TRBV30 and TRBJ2-7): SQTIHQWPATLVQPVGSPLSLECTVEGTSNPNLYWYRQAAGRGLQLLFYSVGIGQISSEVPQNLSASRPQDRQFILSSKKLLLSDSGFYLCAWKLGHQYEQYFGPGTRLTVT.

The chain combines TRBV28 with TRBJ1-1; D gene ambiguous. Germline loops: CDR1 MDHEN, CDR2 SYDVKM. V was cut by 6 bases and J by 7 bases, with 15 bases left in between. The CDR3 is 13 amino acids. DNA of the CDR3: TGTGCCAGCAGGGGGATCTCATTCAGTGAAGCTTTCTTT. This encodes CASRGISFSEAFF.

This chain connects TRBV5-5 to TRBJ1-2, with D hard to call. The CDR3 runs to 12 residues. V lost 0 bases to trimming and J lost 7 bases, with 7 bases between them. CDR1 and CDR2 (germline): SGHKS, YYEKEE (reference sequence). The CDR3 nucleotides read TGTGCCAGCAGCTTGGCACTCACTGGCTACACCTTC. It is translated as CASSLALTGYTF.

The chain employs TRBV6-6 and TRBJ1-2; 8 nucleotides match TRBD1. V lost 8 bases and J lost 6; bases outside the gene matches: 11. The length of the CDR3 is 14 residues. The germline gives CDR1 MNHNY, CDR2 SVGAGI (reference sequence). Here the CDR3 DNA reads TGTGCCAGCCTCTCAGGGGGCGGGGAGGATGGCTACACCTTC. Translated, it gives CASLSGGGEDGYTF.

The V gene is TRBV27, the J gene TRBJ2-7, with 7 bases lining up with TRBD2. The trim removed 5 bases at V and 5 bases at J, leaving 21 bases unmatched. The CDR3 spans 18 residues. Germline-derived CDR1 and CDR2 are MNHEY and SMNVEV (reference sequence). The CDR3 here is CASSPARLAGGPGNEQYF. In DNA form, the CDR3 reads TGTGCCAGCAGTCCCGCCCGACTAGCAGGAGGGCCGGGAAACGAGCAGTACTTC.

This sequence joins TRBV6-5 and TRBJ2-2; a possible D gene is TRBD2 (5 bases). Germline V gives CDR1 MNHEY, CDR2 SVGAGI. The germline V and J ends were trimmed by 8 bases and 6 bases, with 7 bases remaining between them. This CDR3 is built from 11 residues. DNA for the CDR3: TGTGCCAGCTCCGGGGCCGGGGAGCTGTTTTTT. Its protein is CASSGAGELFF.

The J gene is TRBJ1-2, the V gene TRBV14; 9 bases are a match to TRBD1. CDR1 is SGHDN, CDR2 FVKESK, per germline. The CDR3 consists of 17 residues. V dropped 3 bases and J dropped 0; count of bases not matched to a gene: 8. CDR3 sequence: CASSHRDRVGANYGYTF. Here the CDR3 DNA reads TGTGCCAGCAGCCACCGGGACAGGGTGGGGGCTAACTATGGCTACACCTTC.

The gene calls are TRBV4-1 and TRBJ1-1; no clear D gene. The germline V gene has CDR1 MGHRA and CDR2 YSYEKL. Trimming took off 1 base at V and 9 bases at J, with 12 bases between the two ends. The CDR3 totals 13 residues. CDR3: CASSQAGPRQAFF. The CDR3 DNA sequence: TGCGCCAGCAGCCAAGCTGGACCTAGGCAAGCTTTCTTT.

The gene calls are TRBV6-6 and TRBJ1-1; D not certain. V was shortened by 0 bases and J by 0 bases, with 8 bases between the two germline ends. The CDR3 length is 15 residues. CDR1 is MNHNY and CDR2 is SVGAGI in the germline V gene (reference sequence). The CDR3 region is CASSYSISVNTEAFF. Written as DNA, the CDR3 is TGTGCCAGCAGTTACTCGATATCGGTGAACACTGAAGCTTTCTTT.

The chain recombines TRBV6-5 with TRBJ1-5; D uncertain. V lost 4 bases to trimming and J lost 3 bases, with 10 bases between them. Germline CDR1 is MNHEY and CDR2 is SVGAGI. The CDR3 consists of 14 residues. This CDR3 is CASSLDEYNQPQHF. The CDR3 DNA is TGTGCCAGCAGTTTGGACGAGTACAATCAGCCCCAGCATTTT.

The V gene is TRBV14, the J gene TRBJ1-2; D is unclear. Germline CDR1 reads SGHDN; CDR2 reads FVKESK. V shed 1 base and J shed 4 bases, with 13 bases lying between them. The CDR3 sequence is 15 residues long. In DNA, the CDR3 is TGTGCCAGCAGCCAAGGTGGTCGGCCAGGCTATGGCTACACCTTC. Its translation: CASSQGGRPGYGYTF.

The rearrangement links TRBV2 to TRBJ2-2; D not resolved. Trimming took off 8 bases at V and 4 bases at J, with 17 bases between the two ends. The CDR3 loop spans 15 amino acids. Germline V gives CDR1 SNHLY, CDR2 FYNNEI. This chain's CDR3 is CASGRNRAITGELFF. For the CDR3, the DNA is TGTGCCAGCGGTCGGAACAGAGCCATCACCGGGGAGCTGTTTTTT.

J is TRBJ1-4 and V is TRBV19, with 9 bases fitting TRBD1. CDR1 and CDR2 from the germline V gene are LNHDA and SQIVND (reference sequence). The CDR3 is made up of 15 amino acids. The ends lost 7 bases at V and 5 bases at J; junction bases unmatched: 8. Here the CDR3 DNA reads TGTGCCAGTACCCCAAGGGGGACAGGGAATGAAAAACTGTTTTTT. Its translation: CASTPRGTGNEKLFF.

V usage is TRBV15 and J usage is TRBJ1-1; no clear D. The CDR3 spans 14 residues. V was pared by 1 base and J by 0 bases, with 6 bases between. CDR1 is LNHNV and CDR2 is YYDKDF in the germline V gene (reference sequence). The CDR3 protein is CATSRVEVNTEAFF. The CDR3 DNA reads as TGTGCCACCAGCAGAGTCGAGGTGAACACTGAAGCTTTCTTT.

V gene TRBV5-6 combines with J gene TRBJ1-3, with D unclear. Germline V gene lookup returns CDR1 SGHDT and CDR2 YYEEEE. Trimming took off 2 bases at V and 8 bases at J, with 8 bases between the two ends. The CDR3 has 12 amino acids. The CDR3 loop reads CASSLEGHTIYF. For the CDR3, the DNA is TGTGCCAGCAGCTTAGAAGGGCACACCATATATTTT.

The gene calls are TRBV6-5 and TRBJ1-2; 9 nucleotides line up with TRBD1. V was clipped by 6 bases and J by 7 bases; unmatched bases: 9. The germline CDR1 and CDR2 sequences are MNHEY and SVGAGI. The CDR3 is made up of 14 amino acids. CDR3 sequence (DNA): TGTGCCAGCAGGGGGACAGGGAGGTCTATTGGCTACACCTTC. Protein product: CASRGTGRSIGYTF.